One sample yielded the 10 T cell receptor beta chains listed below, sequenced in a study of T cell repertoires in cytomegalovirus infection. TCRdb reprocessed the reads via MiXCR and lists one record per CDR3 protein. This sample carries 270,000 or so distinct CDR3 sequences, 15% to 20% of them seen once, and the ten largest clones take about 45%. Sequenced input: CD8+ T cells from PBMCs. The receptors shown here come from a human donor in good health (CMV status not recorded). Some clones in this sample may be carry-over from other donors' samples.

V is TRBV29-1 and J is TRBJ1-2; perhaps TRBD1 as D (5 bases). CDR3 length: 13 residues. V lost 4 bases to trimming and J lost 3 bases, with 12 bases between them. Germline V CDR1 and CDR2: SQVTM, ANQGSEA. The CDR3 DNA follows: TGCAGCGTTGGCCCCGTGGGGGACTATGGCTACACCTTC. This sequence encodes CSVGPVGDYGYTF.

The V gene is TRBV6-8, the J gene TRBJ2-2; 10 bases map to TRBD1. The CDR3 runs to 16 residues. Germline lookup yields CDR1 MNHGY and CDR2 SAAAGT. Trimming removed 7 bases from V and 5 bases from J; junction bases left unmatched: 10. The CDR3 coding sequence is TGTGCCAGCAAAAACCGGGACAGGGGCTGGACCGGGGAGCTGTTTTTT. As protein: CASKNRDRGWTGELFF.

This chain uses TRBV7-9 with TRBJ2-5; D gene uncertain. The CDR3 has 14 amino acids. Germline V lookup: CDR1 SEHNR, CDR2 FQNEAQ (reference sequence). V dropped 3 bases and J dropped 2 bases, with 10 bases sitting between them. CDR3 sequence reads: CASSLTGLQETQYF. In DNA form, the CDR3 reads TGTGCCAGCAGCTTGACCGGGTTACAAGAGACCCAGTACTTC.

This rearrangement joins TRBV6-8 to TRBJ2-1, with unresolved D. V gave up 6 bases and J gave up 10 bases, with 16 bases separating them. CDR1 MNHGY and CDR2 SAAAGT come from the germline V gene. The CDR3 is 13 residues long. The CDR3, as DNA: TGTGCCAGCAGGATTGGTGACAAAACAGAGCAGTTCTTC. Translated, it gives CASRIGDKTEQFF.

V and J are TRBV29-1 and TRBJ2-7, with 7 bases matching TRBD1. Per the germline V gene, CDR1 is SQVTM and CDR2 is ANQGSEA. J was trimmed by 2 bases and V by 1 base; bases with no gene match: 5. This CDR3 has 14 amino acids. Written as DNA, the CDR3 is TGCAGCGTTGAAGTTAGGACAGGTACCTACGAGCAGTACTTC. Its protein product is CSVEVRTGTYEQYF.

The sample holds many counts of this clonotype. The chain uses TRBV4-3 and TRBJ1-4, with D uncertain. V was trimmed by 1 base and J by 1 base, leaving 10 bases between them. The CDR3 totals 16 residues. Germline assignment: CDR1 LGHNA and CDR2 YSLEER. The CDR3 here is CASSQGGTRTNEKLFF. In DNA, the CDR3 is TGCGCCAGCAGCCAAGGGGGAACCAGAACTAATGAAAAACTGTTTTTT.

This clonotype was counted only a few times. The V call is TRBV7-9, the J call TRBJ2-1; D is perhaps TRBD1 or TRBD2 (5 bases each). In germline, CDR1 is SEHNR, CDR2 FQNEAQ (reference sequence). Trimming shortened V by 0 bases and J by 8 bases, and 11 bases separated the two germline ends. This CDR3 spans 14 amino acids. CDR3 bases: TGTGCCAGCAGCTTAGCGGCAGGGCGGGATGAGCAGTTCTTC. It encodes CASSLAAGRDEQFF.

The chain recombines TRBV5-1 with TRBJ1-6; D may be TRBD1 (5 bases). This CDR3 comprises 16 residues. V lost 8 bases and J 5 bases, leaving 20 bases between the germline ends. The V gene's germline CDR1 is SGHRS and CDR2 YFSETQ. CDR3 nucleotide sequence: TGCGCCAGGCGGGGCAGGAGGGGTACCAATAATTCACCCCTCCACTTT. It yields the protein CARRGRRGTNNSPLHF.

As to this clonotype: A much larger clone differs by one base, so this may be a read error. The chain links TRBV28 to TRBJ2-1; a weak D match, TRBD2 (5 bases). The germline V and J ends were trimmed by 3 bases and 6 bases, with 12 bases remaining between them. The CDR3 is 14 amino acids. CDR1 MDHEN and CDR2 SYDVKM come from the germline V gene. As DNA, the CDR3 is TGTGCCAGCAGTTTTTTCACTAGGTCCAATGAGCAGTTCTTC. As protein: CASSFFTRSNEQFF.

The table lists this clonotype with many counts. J is TRBJ1-1 and V is TRBV7-9, with D maybe TRBD1 (6 bases). Germline V gives CDR1 SEHNR, CDR2 FQNEAQ (reference sequence). V was clipped by 5 bases and J by 1 base, with 14 bases between them. The CDR3 covers 15 residues. The CDR3 reads CASSPPGVQNTEAFF. The CDR3 DNA sequence: TGTGCCAGCAGCCCCCCAGGGGTGCAGAACACTGAAGCTTTCTTT.